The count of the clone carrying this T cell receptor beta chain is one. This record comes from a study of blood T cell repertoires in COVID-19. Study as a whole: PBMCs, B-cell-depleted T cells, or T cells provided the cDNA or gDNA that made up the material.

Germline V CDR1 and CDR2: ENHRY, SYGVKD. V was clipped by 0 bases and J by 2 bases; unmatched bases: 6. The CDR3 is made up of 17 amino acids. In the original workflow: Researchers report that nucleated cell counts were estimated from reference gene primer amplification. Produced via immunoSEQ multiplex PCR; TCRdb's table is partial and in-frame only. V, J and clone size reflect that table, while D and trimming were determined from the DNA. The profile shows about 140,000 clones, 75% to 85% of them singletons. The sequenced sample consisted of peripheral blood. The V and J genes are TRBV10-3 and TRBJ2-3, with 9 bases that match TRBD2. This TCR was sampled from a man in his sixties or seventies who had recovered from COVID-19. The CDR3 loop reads CAISESGSGGYTDTQYF. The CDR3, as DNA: TGTGCCATCAGTGAGTCGGGTAGCGGGGGCTACACAGATACGCAGTATTTT.